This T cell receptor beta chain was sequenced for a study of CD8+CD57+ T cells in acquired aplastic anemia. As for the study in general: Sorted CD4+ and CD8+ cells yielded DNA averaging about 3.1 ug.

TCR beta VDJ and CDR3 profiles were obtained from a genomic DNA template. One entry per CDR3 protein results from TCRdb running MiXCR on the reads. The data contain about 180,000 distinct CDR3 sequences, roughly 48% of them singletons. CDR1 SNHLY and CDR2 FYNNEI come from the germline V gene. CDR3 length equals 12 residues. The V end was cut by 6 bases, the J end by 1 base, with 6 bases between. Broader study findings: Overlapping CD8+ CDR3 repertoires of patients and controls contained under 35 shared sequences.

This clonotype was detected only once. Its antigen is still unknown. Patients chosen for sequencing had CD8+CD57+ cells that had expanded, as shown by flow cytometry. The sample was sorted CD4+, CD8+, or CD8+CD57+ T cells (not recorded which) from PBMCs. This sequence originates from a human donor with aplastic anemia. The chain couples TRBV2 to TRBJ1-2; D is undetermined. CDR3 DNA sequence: TGTGCCAGCAGCGGAATTAACTATGGCTACACCTTC. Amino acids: CASSGINYGYTF.